The TCR beta chain described here comes from a study of T cell repertoires in cytomegalovirus infection. At the level of the study: Evidence of both CMV infection and a matching HLA type came from public TCR beta signatures. Overall study results and limits: Within the response measured ex vivo, HLA-C-restricted CMV-specific TCR beta clonotypes were dominant. CMV carriers with the relevant HLA were identified by cumulative public TCR beta family frequency.

The CDR3 extends over 13 amino acids. Trimming left V 0 bases short and J 7 bases short, with 9 bases between. Germline assignment: CDR1 MNHEY and CDR2 SVGEGT. TCRdb re-called the reads with MiXCR, one entry per CDR3 protein. The profile covers about 300,000 distinct CDR3 sequences, with around 9.6% appearing a single time and approximately 2.4% taken by the ten largest. This clonotype has at least ten counts. Antigen specificity is unknown. The clonotype comes from a human donor in good health (CMV status not recorded). Some clones in this sample may be carry-over from other donors' samples. V and J are TRBV6-2 or TRBV6-3 and TRBJ1-1; no firm D call. The sequencing input was PBMCs. Here the CDR3 reads CASSYSTVYEAFF. CDR3 DNA sequence: TGTGCCAGCAGTTACTCGACGGTATATGAAGCTTTCTTT.